These 13 T cell receptor beta chains originate from one sample sequenced in a study of cytomegalovirus exposure and HLA in healthy donors (dated by TCRdb to between 2016 and 2019). Libraries were made using the immunoSEQ multiplex PCR assay. For the multiplex PCR, a mixture combining 60 forward primers for TCR Vbeta segments and 13 reverse primers for TCR Jbeta segments was used. TCRdb holds this immuneACCESS table with in-frame rearrangements only. Some clones are missing; in checked studies, unresolved V genes explain under half, and the rest has no known cause. The sample data list around 300,000 clones, and roughly two thirds of these were observed just once. The ten largest make up under 2.5% of the sample. Sequencing input: PBMCs. The source is a female donor in good health and CMV-seronegative.

CDR3 nucleotide sequence: TGTGCCAGCAGCGGGAATCCGTTTCAAGAGACCCAGTACTTC. This gives the protein CASSGNPFQETQYF. This chain links TRBV6-5 with TRBJ2-5; a weak D match, TRBD2 (5 bases). The V end lost 6 bases, the J end lost 2 bases, and 13 bases lay between the germline ends. This CDR3 contains 14 residues. The germline CDR1 and CDR2 sequences are MNHEY and SVGAGI.

V gene TRBV10-2 combines with J gene TRBJ2-1, with 9 bases lining up with TRBD2. V shed 3 bases and J 2 bases; nucleotides not matched to a gene: 8. The CDR3 totals 17 residues. Per the germline V gene, CDR1 is WSHSY and CDR2 is SAAADI. CDR3 nucleotides: TGCGCCAGCAGTGAAGGGGGGGCTAGCGGGACCTACAATGAGCAGTTCTTC. Translating gives CASSEGGASGTYNEQFF.

This clone was detected only a few times. V usage is TRBV5-1 and J usage is TRBJ2-3; tentative D call: TRBD1 (5 bases). CDR3 length: 14 residues. Trimming took 4 bases from V and 5 from J, leaving 14 bases between them. Germline CDR1 SGHRS, CDR2 YFSETQ. The CDR3 DNA sequence: TGCGCCAGCAGCGCACAAGGACAACAAGATACGCAGTATTTT. This gives the protein CASSAQGQQDTQYF.

This clone was recorded a few times. This chain uses TRBV28 with TRBJ2-5; 12 bases fit TRBD1. The J call may be faulty, since TRBJ2-7 better matches the DNA end. The germline V gene has CDR1 MDHEN and CDR2 SYDVKM. The CDR3 has 15 amino acids. This CDR3 is CASSLPGQGAREQYF. The CDR3, as DNA: TGTGCCAGCAGTCTCCCGGGACAGGGGGCGCGCGAGCAGTACTTC.

This clone appeared a few times. The V and J genes are TRBV2 and TRBJ2-3, with 8 bases fitting TRBD2. CDR1 and CDR2 (germline): SNHLY, FYNNEI. This CDR3 has 15 residues. The V and J ends lost 5 bases and 4 bases, in that order; junction bases with no gene match: 8. CDR3 region: CASSLLAESSDTQYF. The CDR3 DNA reads as TGTGCCAGCAGTTTACTAGCGGAGTCCTCAGATACGCAGTATTTT.

The chain recombines TRBV2 with TRBJ2-7; TRBD1 might be the D (6 bases). Trimming pared 6 bases from V and 6 bases from J, leaving 24 bases between. Germline V gene data show CDR1 as SNHLY and CDR2 as FYNNEI. CDR3 length equals 16 residues. CDR3 bases: TGTGCCAGCAGAACCTCCCCTCGGACAGTAACGGGCGAGCAGTACTTC. It codes for CASRTSPRTVTGEQYF.

This clone was seen once. This chain connects TRBV7-9 to TRBJ2-5; 9 bases align to TRBD2. Germline V gene data show CDR1 as SEHNR and CDR2 as FQNEAQ (reference sequence). V was pared by 2 bases and J by 5 bases, with 6 bases of the junction left unmatched. The CDR3 length is 15 residues. CDR3 region: CASSLFSGRTETQYF. The CDR3 nucleotides are TGTGCCAGCAGCTTATTTAGCGGGAGAACTGAGACCCAGTACTTC. Full variable domain (remainder filled in from reference TRBV7-9 and TRBJ2-5): DTGVSQNPRHKITKRGQNVTFRCDPISEHNRLYWYRQTLGQGPEFLTYFQNEAQLEKSRLLSDRFSAERPKGSFSTLEIQRTEQGDSAMYLCASSLFSGRTETQYFGPGTRLLVL.

The chain links TRBV5-4 to TRBJ2-2, with a tentative D call TRBD2 (6 bases). Germline CDR1 and CDR2: SGHNT and YYREEE (reference sequence). V gave up 2 bases and J gave up 7 bases, with 15 bases separating them. This CDR3 contains 15 residues. The CDR3, as DNA: TGTGCCAGCAGCTTCTTCAATCGGGGGAACGGGGAGCTGTTTTTT. It codes for CASSFFNRGNGELFF. The complete variable domain, with remaining parts taken from reference TRBV5-4 and TRBJ2-2, reads ETGVTQSPTHLIKTRGQQVTLRCSSQSGHNTVSWYQQALGQGPQFIFQYYREEENGRGNFPPRFSGLQFPNYSSELNVNALELDDSALYLCASSFFNRGNGELFFGEGSRLTVL.

J is TRBJ2-6 and V is TRBV28, with D perhaps TRBD1 (6 bases). The V end was cut by 10 bases, the J end by 5 bases, with 9 bases between. Per the germline V gene, CDR1 is MDHEN and CDR2 is SYDVKM. The CDR3 sequence is 12 residues long. The CDR3 loop is CATGQRANVLTF. In DNA, the CDR3 is TGTGCCACCGGACAGAGGGCCAACGTCCTGACTTTC.

V gene TRBV7-2 combines with J gene TRBJ1-2; D possibly corresponds to TRBD1 (6 bases). The germline V gene has CDR1 SGHTA and CDR2 FQGNSA. Trimming removed 4 bases from V and 2 bases from J, with 11 bases in between. The CDR3 is 14 residues long. CDR3 nucleotides: TGTGCCAGCAGCTCCCCGACAGGCAACTATGGCTACACCTTC. This codes for CASSSPTGNYGYTF.

This clone was detected only once. The rearrangement uses TRBV5-5 and TRBJ2-7; the D gene is possibly TRBD2 (5 bases). Germline CDR1 reads SGHKS; CDR2 reads YYEKEE (reference sequence). CDR3 length equals 14 residues. V was cut by 4 bases and J by 0 bases, with 11 bases left in between. The CDR3 protein is CASSLPLDSYEQYF. The CDR3 DNA sequence: TGTGCCAGCAGCCTTCCACTAGACTCCTACGAGCAGTACTTC.

DNA for the CDR3: TGCGCCAGCAGCTTGGCCGGGACTAGCAAAGTCTACGAGCAGTACTTC. Its translation is CASSLAGTSKVYEQYF. This chain connects TRBV5-1 to TRBJ2-7, with 9 positions matching TRBD2. Germline lookup yields CDR1 SGHRS and CDR2 YFSETQ. This CDR3 region has 16 residues. Trimming removed 0 bases from V and 3 bases from J; junction bases left unmatched: 7.

This chain uses TRBV4-1 with TRBJ1-2; TRBD1 agrees at 8 bases. With 3 bases clipped from V and 7 bases from J, the junction kept 7 bases outside the gene matches. The CDR3 is 14 residues long. Per germline, CDR1 MGHRA and CDR2 YSYEKL. CDR3 region: CASSQAGQGGGYTF. CDR3 bases: TGCGCCAGCAGCCAGGCAGGACAGGGTGGTGGCTACACCTTC.